The 13 T cell receptor beta chains listed next were all sequenced from one sample in a study of technical replicates of blood from a handful of donors. The assay was immunoSEQ multiplex PCR, and TCRdb's table has in-frame clones only and misses some. There are 80,000 to 95,000 clones in the sample; around 94% occur only once, and under 0.3% lies in the top ten. Sequencing was carried out using T cells isolated from PBMCs. These receptor sequences come from a human donor in good health.

This clone was observed a single time. V and J are TRBV27 and TRBJ2-7, with a weak D call TRBD2 (6 bases). The germline CDR1 and CDR2 sequences are MNHEY and SMNVEV (reference sequence). CDR3 length: 15 amino acids. Trimming removed 2 bases at V and 7 bases at J, with 18 bases between. The CDR3 reads CASSLVVGGGREQYF. CDR3 sequence (DNA): TGTGCCAGCAGTTTAGTTGTCGGGGGAGGCAGGGAGCAGTACTTC.

V and J are TRBV27 and TRBJ2-3, with a tentative D call TRBD2 (6 bases). The germline V and J ends were trimmed by 5 bases and 10 bases, with 13 bases remaining between them. The CDR3 length is 12 residues. Per the germline V gene, CDR1 is MNHEY and CDR2 is SMNVEV (reference sequence). The CDR3 bases are TGTGCCAGCAGTCCCAGACTAGTTCCGCAGTATTTT. Its translation is CASSPRLVPQYF.

J is TRBJ2-2 and V is TRBV10-3; the D gene is possibly TRBD1 (5 bases). The CDR3 has 16 residues. Trimming removed 4 bases at V and 3 bases at J, with 15 bases between. Germline V gene data show CDR1 as ENHRY and CDR2 as SYGVKD. This CDR3 is CAISVRQLSDTGELFF. As DNA, the CDR3 is TGTGCCATCAGTGTCAGACAGCTATCGGACACCGGGGAGCTGTTTTTT.

This chain connects TRBV6-1 to TRBJ2-3, with 9 bases aligning to TRBD2. The ends lost 11 bases at V and 2 bases at J; junction bases unmatched: 5. The length of the CDR3 is 13 residues. Germline CDR1 reads MNHNS; CDR2 reads SASEGT. The CDR3 loop is CAGGGGYTDTQYF. In nucleotides, the CDR3 is TGTGCCGGCGGGGGGGGGTACACAGATACGCAGTATTTT.

This chain connects TRBV10-2 to TRBJ1-3; D remains ambiguous. The CDR3 is 14 amino acids. Germline-derived CDR1 and CDR2 are WSHSY and SAAADI. Trimming left V 2 bases short and J 4 bases short, with 9 bases between. The chain's CDR3 is CASSETESGNTIYF. The CDR3, as DNA: TGCGCCAGCAGTGAGACGGAGAGCGGAAACACCATATATTTT.

The V gene is TRBV6-5, the J gene TRBJ1-4, with 7 bases identical to TRBD1. CDR1 and CDR2 from the germline V gene are MNHEY and SVGAGI. The ends lost 5 bases at V and 4 bases at J; junction bases unmatched: 4. This CDR3 is 14 amino acids long. CDR3 nucleotides: TGTGCCAGCAGTCCGGGACAGAATAATGAAAAACTGTTTTTT. Its translation: CASSPGQNNEKLFF.

The CDR3 region is CASSFRDQPQHF. DNA of the CDR3: TGTGCCAGCAGTTTCCGAGATCAGCCCCAGCATTTT. V and J are TRBV27 and TRBJ1-5; D is unclear. V lost 3 bases to trimming and J lost 5 bases, with 5 bases between them. Germline V gene data show CDR1 as MNHEY and CDR2 as SMNVEV (reference sequence). The CDR3 is 12 residues long.

V gene TRBV9 combines with J gene TRBJ2-7, with 10 bases lining up with TRBD1. V gave up 4 bases and J gave up 2 bases; unmatched junction bases: 3. The germline V gene encodes CDR1 SGDLS and CDR2 YYNGEE. CDR3 length equals 14 residues. In nucleotides, the CDR3 is TGTGCCAGCAGCACAGGACAGGGGGCCTACGAGCAGTACTTC. Its protein is CASSTGQGAYEQYF.

This chain links TRBV28 with TRBJ2-7, with 8 bases aligning to TRBD2. J was trimmed by 0 bases and V by 1 base; bases with no gene match: 2. CDR1 is MDHEN, CDR2 SYDVKM, per germline. This CDR3 spans 15 amino acids. CDR3 in DNA: TGTGCCAGCAGTTTATACGCGGGGGGCTCCTACGAGCAGTACTTC. This sequence encodes CASSLYAGGSYEQYF.

This rearrangement joins TRBV19 to TRBJ2-3, with 9 bases aligning to TRBD2. The CDR3 covers 16 residues. V lost 3 bases to trimming and J lost 2 bases; unmatched junction nucleotides: 6. In germline, CDR1 is LNHDA, CDR2 SQIVND (reference sequence). The CDR3 loop is CASSMSTSGYTDTQYF. CDR3 nucleotides: TGTGCCAGTAGTATGTCGACTAGCGGATACACAGATACGCAGTATTTT.

V is TRBV4-1 and J is TRBJ2-2; 12 nucleotides match TRBD2. This CDR3 is built from 20 residues. The V and J ends lost 2 bases and 3 bases, in that order; junction bases with no gene match: 13. Per germline, CDR1 MGHRA and CDR2 YSYEKL. The CDR3 is CASSQPGLAGKKGDTGELFF. The CDR3 DNA sequence: TGCGCCAGCAGCCAACCAGGACTAGCGGGAAAAAAAGGGGACACCGGGGAGCTGTTTTTT.

The CDR3 is CAWSRQGVFEQYF. The CDR3 DNA reads as TGTGCCTGGAGTCGTCAAGGGGTTTTCGAGCAGTACTTC. V gene TRBV30 combines with J gene TRBJ2-7; D may be TRBD1 (5 bases). The CDR3 spans 13 residues. Germline assignment: CDR1 GTSNPN and CDR2 SVGIG (reference sequence). Trimming removed 2 bases at V and 6 bases at J, with 14 bases between.

The rearrangement joins TRBV27 to TRBJ2-7, with 8 positions matching TRBD1. Germline trimming cut 10 bases from V and 1 base from J; bases unmatched to any gene: 9. Germline V gives CDR1 MNHEY, CDR2 SMNVEV (reference sequence). The CDR3 is 14 amino acids. CDR3 in DNA: TGTGCCACCAGACAGGGGAAGGGGTCCTACGAGCAGTACTTC. It is translated as CATRQGKGSYEQYF.